A single sample gave rise to the 2 T cell receptor beta chains below, sequenced in a study of control samples from healthy donors and cancer patients. TCRdb's copy holds only in-frame clones and misses some; the assay was immunoSEQ multiplex PCR. The sample lists about 140,000 clones, 85% to 95% occurring once. The sample taken for sequencing was blood. All receptors come from a middle-aged man in good health.

The genes are TRBV6-5 and TRBJ2-3, with D possibly called TRBD1 or TRBD2 (5 bases each). Germline loops: CDR1 MNHEY, CDR2 SVGAGI. Trimming cost V 8 bases and J 8 bases, with 17 bases left between them. The CDR3 consists of 13 residues. CDR3: CASGSGLYGTQYF. CDR3 DNA sequence: TGTGCCAGCGGTTCGGGGCTCTATGGTACGCAGTATTTT.

The chain couples TRBV6-2 or TRBV6-3 to TRBJ1-5; 9 bases fit TRBD1. This CDR3 is 19 amino acids long. V lost 1 base and J lost 2; bases outside the gene matches: 12. Germline values: CDR1 MNHEY, CDR2 SVGEGT. CDR3 DNA sequence: TGTGCCAGCAGTTACTACGGACAGACGGACAGGGGTGGCAATCAGCCCCAGCATTTT. This codes for CASSYYGQTDRGGNQPQHF.